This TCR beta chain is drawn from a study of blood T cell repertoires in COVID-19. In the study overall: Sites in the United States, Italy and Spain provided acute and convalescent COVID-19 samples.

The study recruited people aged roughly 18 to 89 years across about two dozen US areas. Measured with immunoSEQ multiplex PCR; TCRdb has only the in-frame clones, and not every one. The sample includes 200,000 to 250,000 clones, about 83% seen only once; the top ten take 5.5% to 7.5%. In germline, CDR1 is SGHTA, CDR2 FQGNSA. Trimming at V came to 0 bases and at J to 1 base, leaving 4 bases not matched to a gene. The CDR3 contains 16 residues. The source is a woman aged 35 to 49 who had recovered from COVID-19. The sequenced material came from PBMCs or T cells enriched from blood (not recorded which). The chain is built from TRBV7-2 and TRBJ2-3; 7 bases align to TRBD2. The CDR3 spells CASSLAHAGGTDTQYF. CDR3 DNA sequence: TGTGCCAGCAGCTTAGCTCACGCGGGGGGCACAGATACGCAGTATTTT.